One sample yielded the 17 T cell receptor beta chains listed below, sequenced in a study of cytomegalovirus exposure and HLA in healthy donors. PCR primers comprised 60 Vbeta and 13 Jbeta primers. The table came from immunoSEQ multiplex PCR; TCRdb's copy has only in-frame clones and leaves some out. This repertoire shows about 160,000 clones, around 80% found once; its top ten account for around 2.5%. Specimen: PBMCs. These receptors all come from a female donor in good health and CMV-seronegative.

This clone came up once. The V gene is TRBV7-2, the J gene TRBJ1-1; 7 nucleotides align to TRBD1. Trimming took 1 base from V and 3 from J; bases not matched to a gene: 5. CDR1 and CDR2 from the germline V gene are SGHTA and FQGNSA. CDR3 size: 15 residues. The CDR3 is CASSLGTGGYTEAFF. Here the CDR3 DNA reads TGTGCCAGCAGCTTAGGGACAGGAGGATACACTGAAGCTTTCTTT.

J is TRBJ2-2 and V is TRBV11-3, with D possibly being TRBD2 (7 bases). Germline CDR1 and CDR2: SGHNT and YENEEA. V shed 5 bases and J shed 5 bases, with 18 bases lying between them. The CDR3 consists of 16 residues. CDR3 region: CASSHKGGEVTGELFF. The DNA of the CDR3 is TGTGCCAGCAGCCATAAAGGGGGGGAGGTAACCGGGGAGCTGTTTTTT.

This chain uses TRBV5-4 with TRBJ1-4; D gene ambiguous. This CDR3 spans 14 amino acids. The ends were cut back, 0 bases at V and 11 bases at J, with 14 bases in the middle. Germline V lookup: CDR1 SGHNT, CDR2 YYREEE (reference sequence). The CDR3 sequence is CASSLGGEAGKLFF. The CDR3 nucleotides read TGTGCCAGCAGCTTGGGCGGAGAGGCGGGGAAACTGTTTTTT.

The chain employs TRBV5-5 and TRBJ1-1, with D possibly matching TRBD1 (6 bases). CDR1 and CDR2 from the germline V gene are SGHKS and YYEKEE (reference sequence). This CDR3 region has 15 residues. V was trimmed by 4 bases and J by 4 bases, leaving 17 bases between them. CDR3 loop: CASSPIQGSFTEAFF. The DNA of the CDR3 is TGTGCCAGCAGCCCAATACAGGGCTCGTTCACTGAAGCTTTCTTT.

The rearrangement joins TRBV7-2 to TRBJ2-1, with 9 positions matching TRBD2. V gave up 6 bases and J gave up 7 bases; unmatched junction bases: 10. The CDR3 is made up of 15 amino acids. Germline V gives CDR1 SGHTA, CDR2 FQGNSA. Here the CDR3 reads CASRVAGARGNEQFF. The CDR3 coding sequence is TGTGCCAGCAGAGTAGCGGGAGCCCGAGGGAATGAGCAGTTCTTC.

The chain has TRBV7-6 and TRBJ2-1, with TRBD2 matching over 11 bases. Trimming removed 1 base from V and 6 bases from J; junction bases left unmatched: 2. The CDR3 extends over 15 amino acids. CDR1 and CDR2 from the germline V gene are SGHVS and FNYEAQ. DNA of the CDR3: TGTGCCAGCAGCTTAGTAGCGGGAGGGCGCAATGAGCAGTTCTTC. Its translation is CASSLVAGGRNEQFF.

The chain combines TRBV12-5 with TRBJ2-3; TRBD2 is a possible D gene (5 bases). Germline CDR1 LGHNT, CDR2 FRNRAP. The CDR3 covers 14 residues. V lost 1 base, J lost 3 bases, and 8 bases lay in between. CDR3 amino acids: CASGLGGGTDTQYF. CDR3 nucleotide sequence: TGTGCTAGTGGTTTGGGAGGCGGGACAGATACGCAGTATTTT.

The chain combines TRBV7-9 with TRBJ2-1; 9 positions match TRBD2. The junction had 5 bases not matched to a gene; V was cut back by 3 bases and J by 5 bases. The length of the CDR3 is 15 residues. CDR1 and CDR2 from the germline V gene are SEHNR and FQNEAQ (reference sequence). CDR3 residues: CASSLLSGGHNEQFF. The CDR3 DNA reads TGTGCCAGCAGCTTGCTCAGCGGGGGGCACAATGAGCAGTTCTTC.

V and J are TRBV6-4 and TRBJ2-3; D remains ambiguous. Germline V gives CDR1 MRHNA, CDR2 SNTAGT. The V end was cut by 6 bases, the J end by 4 bases, with 11 bases between. The CDR3 runs 13 residues. The CDR3 nucleotides read TGTGCCAGCAGCCCCTCGGAGTCAGATACGCAGTATTTT. It yields the protein CASSPSESDTQYF.

The chain combines TRBV4-3 with TRBJ1-4; 7 positions agree with TRBD1. The CDR3 length is 16 residues. The trim removed 1 base at V and 7 bases at J, leaving 9 bases unmatched. The V gene's germline CDR1 is LGHNA and CDR2 YSLEER. CDR3 coding DNA: TGCGCCAGCAGCCAAGCCCGGAGGGGGCGAGGTGAAAAACTGTTTTTT. It encodes CASSQARRGRGEKLFF.

This clone has more than one count but fewer than ten. This sequence joins TRBV5-8 and TRBJ1-1; D not certain. The CDR3 consists of 15 residues. Germline V gene lookup returns CDR1 SGHTS and CDR2 YDEGEE. Trimming took off 0 bases at V and 1 base at J, with 10 bases between the two ends. The CDR3 is CASSLVPGENTEAFF. In nucleotides, the CDR3 is TGTGCCAGCAGCTTGGTCCCGGGAGAGAACACTGAAGCTTTCTTT.

The chain uses TRBV2 and TRBJ1-4, with TRBD1 matching 8 bases. CDR1 SNHLY and CDR2 FYNNEI come from the germline V gene. The V segment lost 5 bases and the J segment 8 bases; nucleotides outside the gene matches: 7. The CDR3 contains 14 residues. The CDR3 spells CASSRQGMLEKLFF. CDR3 sequence (DNA): TGTGCCAGCAGTAGACAGGGGATGTTGGAAAAACTGTTTTTT.

The chain combines TRBV28 with TRBJ2-2; maybe TRBD1 (6 bases). CDR1 is MDHEN and CDR2 is SYDVKM in the germline V gene. There are 15 residues in the CDR3. Trimming left V 6 bases short and J 1 base short, with 12 bases between. CDR3 nucleotides: TGTGCCAGCAGGCGGACAGCGATGAACACCGGGGAGCTGTTTTTT. Amino acid sequence: CASRRTAMNTGELFF.

As regards this clone: This sample also contains other DNA sequences that code for the same CDR3. CDR3 loop: CASSPGQIYEQYF. CDR3 nucleotides: TGTGCCAGCTCACCCGGACAGATATACGAGCAGTACTTC. The chain uses TRBV18 and TRBJ2-7, with D perhaps matching TRBD1 (6 bases). The CDR3 is 13 residues long. CDR1 KGHSH and CDR2 LQKENI come from the germline V gene. V shed 3 bases and J shed 4 bases, with 10 bases lying between them.

V and J are TRBV11-2 and TRBJ2-5; 7 nucleotides agree with TRBD2. Germline lookup yields CDR1 SGHAT and CDR2 FQNNGV. The J segment lost 2 bases and the V segment lost 5 bases, leaving 8 bases of the junction unmatched. The CDR3 is 15 amino acids. The CDR3 bases are TGTGCCAGCAGCCGGGCGGGGGAGATTCAAGAGACCCAGTACTTC. Translated, it gives CASSRAGEIQETQYF.

The genes are TRBV7-2 and TRBJ2-7; 7 bases fit TRBD2. The germline CDR1 and CDR2 sequences are SGHTA and FQGNSA. There are 14 residues in the CDR3. V shed 2 bases, J shed 8 bases, and the junction held 9 bases outside the gene matches. CDR3 DNA: TGTGCCAGCAGCTTAACTCTAGCGGCCAAGAAGCAGTACTTC. This encodes CASSLTLAAKKQYF. Supplemented by reference TRBV7-2 and TRBJ2-7, the full variable domain reads GAGVSQSPSNKVTEKGKDVELRCDPISGHTALYWYRQSLGQGLEFLIYFQGNSAPDKSGLPSDRFSAERTGGSVSTLTIQRTQQEDSAVYLCASSLTLAAKKQYFGPGTRLTVT.

V usage is TRBV27 and J usage is TRBJ2-7, with 11 bases that match TRBD2. Germline V CDR1 and CDR2: MNHEY, SMNVEV (reference sequence). Unmatched junction bases numbered 4, after V lost 3 bases and J lost 0 bases. The CDR3 extends over 16 amino acids. CDR3 sequence reads: CASSFPGTSGSYEQYF. The CDR3 nucleotides read TGTGCCAGCAGTTTCCCTGGGACTAGCGGCTCCTACGAGCAGTACTTC.